Here is one T cell receptor (beta chain) with its context. Its specificity is not known. V dropped 0 bases and J dropped 6 bases, with 14 bases sitting between them. The germline V gene has CDR1 LNHNV and CDR2 YYDKDF (reference sequence). This CDR3 has 15 amino acids. The source of the sample is a study of immune evolution from preneoplasia to lung adenocarcinoma. Whole-study findings and limits: Normal lung had highest clonality; later lesions appeared denser, more diverse.

Patients had resection in Japan or China between 2014 and 2017. Sequenced by immunoSEQ multiplex PCR; TCRdb stores in-frame clones only, minus some. The sample carries about 3,300 clones, around 78% recorded once. J is TRBJ1-2 and V is TRBV15, with D uncertain. The sequence was obtained from a person aged 60-79 years with lung adenocarcinoma. Specimen: FFPE minimally invasive lung adenocarcinoma tissue. The CDR3 loop is CATSRDQRKPDGYTF. The DNA for the CDR3 is TGTGCCACCAGCAGAGATCAAAGAAAACCCGATGGCTACACCTTC.